These 17 T cell receptor beta chains were all obtained from the same sample, sequenced in a study of T cell changes during pregnancy in multiple sclerosis (dated by TCRdb to the late 2010s). Library generation was performed with the immunoSEQ multiplex PCR assay. TCRdb took this table from immuneACCESS and kept in-frame rearrangements with V and J called. Such tables lack part of the clones; where checked against another copy, unresolved V genes explain under half of the gap, and the rest is unexplained. The sample yields approximately 110,000 clones; 91% were counted once. The ten largest clonotypes hold 3% to 3.5% of the sample. Sample: peripheral blood, taken after pregnancy. Receptor source: a female donor with multiple sclerosis, enrolled in a pregnancy study.

The genes are TRBV11-2 and TRBJ1-4; D may be TRBD1 (5 bases). Trimming shortened V by 6 bases and J by 5 bases, and 13 bases separated the two germline ends. Germline CDR1 reads SGHAT; CDR2 reads FQNNGV. The CDR3 is made up of 14 amino acids. This CDR3 reads CASSFGTRNEKLFF. DNA for the CDR3: TGTGCCAGCAGTTTTGGGACTAGGAATGAAAAACTGTTTTTT. The entire variable domain, with the rest obtained from reference TRBV11-2 and TRBJ1-4, is as follows: EAGVAQSPRYKIIEKRQSVAFWCNPISGHATLYWYQQILGQGPKLLIQFQNNGVVDDSQLPKDRFSAERLKGVDSTLKIQPAKLEDSAVYLCASSFGTRNEKLFFGSGTQLSVL.

The J gene is TRBJ1-2, the V gene TRBV30, with D tentatively TRBD1 (5 bases). Trimming pared 8 bases from V and 3 bases from J, leaving 19 bases between. Germline V gene data show CDR1 as GTSNPN and CDR2 as SVGIG (reference sequence). This CDR3 contains 14 residues. CDR3 DNA: TGTGCCAGAGACGCGGGGCAGCACTACTATGGCTACACCTTC. This gives the protein CARDAGQHYYGYTF.

J is TRBJ1-1 and V is TRBV6-6; 7 nucleotides line up with TRBD1. After removal of 0 bases from V and 5 bases from J, the junction contained 3 bases not matched to a gene. This CDR3 has 14 amino acids. Germline values: CDR1 MNHNY, CDR2 SVGAGI (reference sequence). CDR3 nucleotides: TGTGCCAGCAGTTACTCGCAGGGGGGTACTGAAGCTTTCTTT. Translation gives CASSYSQGGTEAFF.

The J gene is TRBJ2-3, the V gene TRBV2, with 7 bases aligning to TRBD1. After removal of 6 bases from V and 1 base from J, the junction contained 4 bases not matched to a gene. This CDR3 contains 14 residues. Germline V gene sequence: CDR1 SNHLY, CDR2 FYNNEI. The CDR3 coding sequence is TGTGCCAGCAGGGGTGGACAGGGCACAGATACGCAGTATTTT. Translating it yields CASRGGQGTDTQYF. The full variable domain, its missing parts supplied by reference TRBV2 and TRBJ2-3, is EPEVTQTPSHQVTQMGQEVILRCVPISNHLYFYWYRQILGQKVEFLVSFYNNEISEKSEIFDDQFSVERPDGSNFTLKIRSTKLEDSAMYFCASRGGQGTDTQYFGPGTRLTVL.

The gene calls are TRBV21-1 and TRBJ1-4. TRBV21-1 counts as a pseudogene. This CDR3 region has 18 residues. The CDR3 sequence: CATQRKRTENSEGEKLFF. As DNA, the CDR3 is TGTGCCACCCAACGTAAACGGACGGAAAACTCCGAGGGTGAAAAACTGTTTTTT.

The V call is TRBV6-1, the J call TRBJ1-5; 7 nucleotides agree with TRBD1. Germline CDR1 is MNHNS and CDR2 is SASEGT. This CDR3 is 16 amino acids long. V lost 4 bases, J lost 6 bases, and 12 bases stayed unmatched. Written as DNA, the CDR3 is TGTGCCAGCAGTGCAGTGGCGACAGGGCGGATTCAGCCCCAGCATTTT. Translation gives CASSAVATGRIQPQHF.

J is TRBJ1-1 and V is TRBV12-5; D uncertain. There are 13 residues in the CDR3. From germline, CDR1 is LGHNT and CDR2 FRNRAP. With 2 bases removed from V and 8 bases from J, the gap between germline ends came to 12 bases. The DNA for the CDR3 is TGTGCTAGTGGTTTGTCGACACTTCCCGAAGCTTTCTTT. Translated, it gives CASGLSTLPEAFF.

The gene calls are TRBV4-1 and TRBJ2-1, with TRBD2 matching 11 bases. This CDR3 has 17 amino acids. Germline V CDR1 and CDR2: MGHRA, YSYEKL. After removal of 1 base from V and 7 bases from J, the junction contained 9 bases not matched to a gene. The CDR3 nucleotides read TGCGCCAGCAGCCAAGCCATAGCGGGGGGGCCCTCGAATGAGCAGTTCTTC. This translates into CASSQAIAGGPSNEQFF.

The gene calls are TRBV2 and TRBJ2-5, with 7 bases matching TRBD2. With 8 bases clipped from V and 9 bases from J, the junction kept 15 bases outside the gene matches. Looked up from germline, CDR1 is SNHLY and CDR2 is FYNNEI. This CDR3 contains 14 residues. Here the CDR3 reads CASRRPGGLSAQYF. The CDR3 DNA is TGTGCCAGCCGAAGACCCGGGGGGTTGTCGGCCCAGTACTTC.

The chain recombines TRBV29-1 with TRBJ2-7; 10 nucleotides align to TRBD1. CDR1 is SQVTM and CDR2 is ANQGSEA in the germline V gene. Germline trimming cut 6 bases from V and 6 bases from J; bases unmatched to any gene: 8. This CDR3 spans 13 amino acids. CDR3 sequence reads: CSVGTGDGSEQYF. CDR3 DNA: TGCAGCGTGGGGACAGGGGACGGAAGCGAGCAGTACTTC.

V usage is TRBV7-9 and J usage is TRBJ2-7; D is possibly TRBD1 (5 bases). This CDR3 comprises 14 residues. The V end lost 5 bases, the J end lost 2 bases, and 13 bases lay between the germline ends. The germline gives CDR1 SEHNR, CDR2 FQNEAQ (reference sequence). DNA of the CDR3: TGTGCCAGCAGCGTTCAGGGAATTCCCTACGAGCAGTACTTC. Translated: CASSVQGIPYEQYF.

This clone was picked up one time. The V gene is TRBV2, the J gene TRBJ2-7; TRBD1 might be the D (6 bases). Trimming left V 10 bases short and J 0 bases short, with 16 bases between. This CDR3 is built from 14 residues. Germline-derived CDR1 and CDR2 are SNHLY and FYNNEI. DNA of the CDR3: TGTGCCACCGCAGGGGCCTACGACTCCTACGAGCAGTACTTC. Encoded protein: CATAGAYDSYEQYF.

This chain links TRBV2 with TRBJ2-1; TRBD2 matches 7 bases. V shed 3 bases and J 2 bases; nucleotides not matched to a gene: 7. Germline CDR1 reads SNHLY; CDR2 reads FYNNEI. This CDR3 has 16 residues. CDR3: CASSDEERDPYNEQFF. The CDR3 bases are TGTGCCAGCAGTGATGAGGAGCGGGACCCCTACAATGAGCAGTTCTTC.

V gene TRBV5-5 combines with J gene TRBJ1-5; TRBD1 agrees at 7 bases. The CDR3 totals 15 residues. Per the germline V gene, CDR1 is SGHKS and CDR2 is YYEKEE (reference sequence). V lost 3 bases, J lost 4 bases, and 7 bases stayed unmatched. CDR3 sequence: CASSYHTGENQPQHF. CDR3 in DNA: TGTGCCAGCAGCTATCATACAGGGGAGAATCAGCCCCAGCATTTT.

This clone was seen only a few times. The chain recombines TRBV4-2 with TRBJ1-1; D call uncertain. Trimming stripped 3 bases from V and 3 bases from J, with 8 bases between. This CDR3 has 13 amino acids. Germline V gene sequence: CDR1 LGHNA, CDR2 YNFKEQ. The CDR3 DNA is TGTGCCAGCAGCCAGATCGGGGACACTGAAGCTTTCTTT. Translation: CASSQIGDTEAFF.

The V gene is TRBV2, the J gene TRBJ2-4; D call uncertain. Trimming removed 3 bases from V and 0 bases from J, with 6 bases in between. The CDR3 is made up of 14 amino acids. Germline CDR1 and CDR2: SNHLY and FYNNEI. CDR3: CASSDGLAKNIQYF. CDR3 DNA sequence: TGTGCCAGCAGTGATGGCTTAGCCAAAAACATTCAGTACTTC. Based on the CDR3 plus reference TRBV2 and TRBJ2-4, the full variable domain is EPEVTQTPSHQVTQMGQEVILRCVPISNHLYFYWYRQILGQKVEFLVSFYNNEISEKSEIFDDQFSVERPDGSNFTLKIRSTKLEDSAMYFCASSDGLAKNIQYFGAGTRLSVL.

V is TRBV10-3 and J is TRBJ2-7, with a possible D match to TRBD2 (6 bases). Germline lookup yields CDR1 ENHRY and CDR2 SYGVKD. The length of the CDR3 is 13 residues. V was pared by 6 bases and J by 2 bases, with 11 bases between. The CDR3 here is CAIRGLTPYEQYF. The CDR3, as DNA: TGTGCCATCAGGGGACTTACACCCTACGAGCAGTACTTC.